This is a list of T cell receptor beta chains from one sample in a study of shared clonotypes between healthy human individuals. Profiling relied on immunoSEQ multiplex PCR, and the TCRdb table lists in-frame clones only, not all of them. The sample carries about 2.4 million clones, approximately 94% recorded once. The sequencing sample was made of naive CD4+ T cells from PBMCs. Receptors originate from a man aged 18-30 years in good health. Some clones in this sample may be carry-over from other donors' samples. Both conserved end residues are part of each CDR3. D genes are given only for firm matches. Expanded clones get a size class; other rows say once, few or many, or leave the size out.

>TRBJ1-5|TRBV19|NA|TRBD1
CASSTPGQGGGQPQHF
TGTGCCAGTAGTACGCCTGGACAGGGGGGGGGACAGCCCCAGCATTTT
>TRBJ2-3|TRBV5-1|NA|NA
CASSLGTVDTQYF
TGCGCCAGCAGCTTGGGGACCGTAGATACGCAGTATTTT
>TRBJ2-1|TRBV7-3|NA|TRBD2
CASSLTRGLAGNEQFF
TGTGCCAGCAGCTTAACGCGGGGACTAGCAGGAAATGAGCAGTTCTTC
>TRBJ1-4|TRBV5-1|NA|TRBD1
CASSSGQGATNEKLFF
TGCGCCAGCAGCTCAGGACAGGGAGCGACTAATGAAAAACTGTTTTTT
>TRBJ2-1|TRBV11-1|NA|TRBD2
CASRVGLAGYIDEQFF
TGTGCCAGCAGGGTAGGACTAGCGGGATATATTGATGAGCAGTTCTTC
>TRBJ2-2|TRBV7-3|NA|TRBD1
CASSSGTGGTGELFF
TGTGCCAGCAGCTCCGGGACAGGGGGGACCGGGGAGCTGTTTTTT
>TRBJ2-5|TRBV29-1|NA|NA
CSVMMLAVFQETQYF
TGCAGCGTTATGATGCTGGCAGTCTTTCAAGAGACCCAGTACTTC
>TRBJ2-7|TRBV18|NA|NA
CASSPAGHNSYEQYF
TGTGCCAGCTCACCAGCCGGACACAACTCCTACGAGCAGTACTTC
>TRBJ1-1|TRBV11-2|NA|NA
CASSLTSGAGTEAFF
TGTGCCAGCAGCCTAACGTCAGGGGCAGGGACTGAAGCTTTCTTT
>TRBJ2-3|TRBV5-1|NA|NA
CASSNEGGTQYF
TGCGCCAGCAGTAACGAAGGGGGAACGCAGTATTTT
>TRBJ2-7|TRBV5-1|NA|TRBD1
CASSVVVGDRGLSEQYF
TGCGCCAGCAGCGTGGTCGTTGGGGACAGGGGGCTAAGTGAGCAGTACTTC
>TRBJ2-4|TRBV2|NA|TRBD2
CASKGLGGRQAKNIQYF
TGTGCCAGCAAGGGTTTGGGAGGGCGACAGGCCAAAAACATTCAGTACTTC
>TRBJ2-7|TRBV4-1|NA|NA
CASSQGLKSYEQYF
TGCGCCAGCAGCCAAGGACTTAAAAGCTACGAGCAGTACTTC
>TRBJ2-7|TRBV7-2|NA|TRBD2
CASSSLAGQYEQYF
TGTGCCAGCAGCTCACTAGCGGGGCAATACGAGCAGTACTTC
>TRBJ1-2|TRBV2|NA|TRBD1
CASSDGQGNYGYTF
TGTGCCAGCAGCGACGGACAGGGAAACTATGGCTACACCTTC
>TRBJ2-1|TRBV9|NA|NA
CASSVGDLYNEQFF
TGTGCCAGCAGCGTAGGGGATTTGTACAATGAGCAGTTCTTC
>TRBJ1-1|TRBV6-5|NA|NA
CASSRGGSVEAFF
TGTGCCAGCAGCAGAGGGGGGAGCGTTGAAGCTTTCTTT
>TRBJ1-4|TRBV28|NA|NA
CASTGVGEKLFF
TGTGCCAGCACTGGTGTGGGTGAAAAACTGTTTTTT
>TRBJ1-5|TRBV9|once|NA
CASSPEVGQPQHF
TGTGCCAGCAGCCCCGAGGTCGGTCAGCCCCAGCATTTT
>TRBJ2-1|TRBV2|NA|NA
CASSDLPGVHNEQFF
TGTGCCAGCAGTGATCTCCCGGGAGTCCACAATGAGCAGTTCTTC
>TRBJ2-1|TRBV7-2|NA|NA
CASSLNLDEQFF
TGTGCCAGCAGCTTAAATCTGGATGAGCAGTTCTTC
>TRBJ2-1|TRBV18|NA|NA
CASSPLASRYNEQFF
TGTGCCAGCTCACCCTTAGCGTCCAGGTACAATGAGCAGTTCTTC
>TRBJ1-1|TRBV18|NA|NA
CASSLNRDEAFF
TGTGCCAGCTCCCTCAACAGGGATGAAGCTTTCTTT
>TRBJ1-5|TRBV28|NA|TRBD1
CASSSPSGGAGQPQHF
TGTGCCAGCAGCTCGCCGTCAGGGGGCGCAGGGCAGCCCCAGCATTTT
>TRBJ2-6|TRBV5-4|NA|NA
CASSLGVGSYSANVLTF
TGTGCCAGCAGCTTGGGGGTAGGGAGCTATTCGGCCAACGTCCTGACTTTC
>TRBJ1-1|TRBV5-1|NA|NA
CASSLGGGVPNTEAFF
TGCGCCAGCAGCTTGGGGGGCGGGGTCCCAAACACTGAAGCTTTCTTT
>TRBJ1-3|TRBV2|once|TRBD1
CASTMDRASGNTIYF
TGTGCCAGCACCATGGACAGGGCCTCTGGAAACACCATATATTTT
>TRBJ2-1|TRBV6-6|NA|TRBD1
CASTRDREQFF
TGTGCCAGCACGAGGGACAGGGAGCAGTTCTTC
>TRBJ2-7|TRBV5-8|NA|NA
CASSEGSSYEQYF
TGTGCCAGCAGCGAGGGGAGTTCCTACGAGCAGTACTTC
>TRBJ1-2|TRBV28|NA|TRBD1
CASSPGQGNYGYTF
TGTGCCAGCAGTCCGGGACAGGGGAACTATGGCTACACCTTC
>TRBJ1-5|TRBV11-2|NA|TRBD1
CASSSTGDTNQPQHF
TGTGCCAGCAGCTCCACAGGGGACACCAATCAGCCCCAGCATTTT
>TRBJ2-5|TRBV30|NA|TRBD2
CAWTPRLAGSQETQYF
TGTGCCTGGACACCAAGACTAGCGGGGTCACAAGAGACCCAGTACTTC
>TRBJ1-1|TRBV29-1|NA|NA
CSVEENTEAFF
TGCAGCGTCGAGGAGAACACTGAAGCTTTCTTT
>TRBJ2-7|TRBV2|few|TRBD1
CASSGQGAPYEQYF
TGTGCCAGCAGCGGACAGGGGGCGCCTTACGAGCAGTACTTC
>TRBJ2-1|TRBV5-1|NA|NA
CASSVLVGGWNEQFF
TGCGCCAGCAGCGTCCTAGTGGGGGGCTGGAATGAGCAGTTCTTC
>TRBJ2-1|TRBV11-2|NA|TRBD2
CASSTKPGLAGGGFF
TGTGCCAGCAGCACAAAACCGGGACTAGCGGGAGGAGGTTTCTTC
>TRBJ2-5|TRBV11-2|NA|NA
CASSLQTSPGGPQYF
TGTGCCAGCAGCTTACAGACGAGCCCAGGGGGGCCCCAGTACTTC
>TRBJ1-5|TRBV18|NA|NA
CASSPSPGDQPQHF
TGTGCCAGCTCACCGAGTCCAGGGGATCAGCCCCAGCATTTT
>TRBJ2-5|TRBV14|NA|TRBD2
CASSHKTGTSGYQETQYF
TGTGCCAGCAGCCACAAGACCGGGACTAGCGGGTACCAAGAGACCCAGTACTTC
>TRBJ2-7|TRBV19|NA|TRBD1
CASSETGGEQYF
TGTGCCAGTAGTGAAACAGGGGGGGAGCAGTACTTC